This T cell receptor beta chain was recovered during a study of beta chain features in type 1 diabetes. Points from the study as a whole: Amplification by PCR could prefer shorter templates, with the same effect in patients and controls. A moderate, significant TCRB CDR3 shortening appeared in type 1 diabetes across four CD4+ subsets.

The CDR3 covers 14 residues. CDR1 and CDR2 from the germline V gene are SNHLY and FYNNEI. V was clipped by 8 bases and J by 1 base; unmatched bases: 6. Details on this clone: Its antigen is not identified.

Investigators reverse transcribed all isolated RNA, so they sequenced expressed TCRB transcripts. The repertoire was sequenced with immunoSEQ multiplex PCR; TCRdb's copy has only in-frame clones and lacks some. In the table there are about 140,000 clones, about 9.1% of which are singletons. Sequencing was carried out using central memory CD4+ T cells from blood. The rearrangement uses TRBV2 and TRBJ2-3; TRBD2 agrees at 7 bases. This receptor was identified in a middle-aged woman in good health. DNA for the CDR3: TGTGCCAGCGGGGGGGAGGATCGCACAGATACGCAGTATTTT. The encoded protein is CASGGEDRTDTQYF. The full variable domain, with the rest looked up from reference TRBV2 and TRBJ2-3, is EPEVTQTPSHQVTQMGQEVILRCVPISNHLYFYWYRQILGQKVEFLVSFYNNEISEKSEIFDDQFSVERPDGSNFTLKIRSTKLEDSAMYFCASGGEDRTDTQYFGPGTRLTVL.